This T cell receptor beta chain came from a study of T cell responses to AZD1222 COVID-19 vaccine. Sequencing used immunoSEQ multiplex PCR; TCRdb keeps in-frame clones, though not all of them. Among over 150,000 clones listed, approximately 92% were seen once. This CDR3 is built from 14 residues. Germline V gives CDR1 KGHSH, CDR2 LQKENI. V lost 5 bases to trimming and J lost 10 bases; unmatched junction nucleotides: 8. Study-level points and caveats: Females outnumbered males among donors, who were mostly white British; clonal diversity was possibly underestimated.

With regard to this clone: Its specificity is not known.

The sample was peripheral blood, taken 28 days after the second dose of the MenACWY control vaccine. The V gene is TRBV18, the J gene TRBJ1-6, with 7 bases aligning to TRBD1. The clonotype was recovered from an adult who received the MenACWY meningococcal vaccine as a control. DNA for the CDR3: TGTGCCAGCTCATATGACAGGGTAAACTCACCCCTCCACTTT. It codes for CASSYDRVNSPLHF.